The 9 T cell receptor beta chains presented below share a single source sample, sequenced in a study of CD8 T cells in Susac syndrome. An input of about 0.5 to 1 ug of RNA was subjected to reverse transcription using random hexamers. TCRdb called the immunoSEQ multiplex PCR reads again in MiXCR, with one record for every CDR3 protein. Seen here are about 60,000 distinct CDR3 sequences, roughly 92% observed once, and the top ten hold roughly 0.2%. Sequences were obtained from CD8+ T cells from PBMCs. All receptors derive from a human donor in good health.

The chain joins TRBV30 to TRBJ2-1; tentatively, D is TRBD1 or TRBD2 (5 bases each). The CDR3 spans 16 residues. CDR1 is GTSNPN and CDR2 is SVGIG in the germline V gene (reference sequence). Trimming took off 1 base at V and 8 bases at J, with 21 bases between the two ends. The CDR3 protein is CAWSGPLRGSRDEQFF. The CDR3 DNA reads TGTGCCTGGAGTGGCCCCCTGAGAGGGAGCAGGGATGAGCAGTTCTTC.

This clonotype was recorded once. V gene TRBV27 combines with J gene TRBJ1-5, with D unresolved. This CDR3 has 16 amino acids. The V end lost 5 bases, the J end lost 3 bases, and 17 bases lay between the germline ends. Germline CDR1 is MNHEY and CDR2 is SMNVEV (reference sequence). The CDR3 coding sequence is TGTGCCAGCAGTCCGCAACCCCGGGCCCCCAATCAGCCCCAGCATTTT. Amino acid sequence: CASSPQPRAPNQPQHF.

The chain employs TRBV24-1 and TRBJ2-7; no clear D gene. Trimming stripped 5 bases from V and 0 bases from J, with 4 bases between. The CDR3 is 12 amino acids. The V gene's germline CDR1 is KGHDR and CDR2 SFDVKD. The CDR3 region has the DNA TGTGCCACCAGTGGCGACTCCTACGAGCAGTACTTC. Its translation: CATSGDSYEQYF.

The chain couples TRBV6-5 to TRBJ1-5; tentatively, D is TRBD1 (5 bases). The V end was cut by 5 bases, the J end by 3 bases, with 11 bases between. Germline V CDR1 and CDR2: MNHEY, SVGAGI. This CDR3 has 14 amino acids. In DNA form, the CDR3 reads TGTGCCAGCAGTCCTGGGGGAGACAATCAGCCCCAGCATTTT. As protein: CASSPGGDNQPQHF.

The chain is built from TRBV27 and TRBJ2-7, with D possibly being TRBD1 (6 bases). Between the trimmed V and J ends, which lost 5 bases and 2 bases, there was a span of 13 bases. Germline V gives CDR1 MNHEY, CDR2 SMNVEV (reference sequence). This CDR3 has 14 residues. The CDR3 loop is CASSPRDTAYEQYF. Written as DNA, the CDR3 is TGTGCCAGCAGTCCCCGGGACACCGCCTACGAGCAGTACTTC.

V is TRBV3-1 and J is TRBJ2-3, with TRBD2 as a possible D gene (6 bases). V lost 2 bases and J 5 bases, leaving 17 bases between the germline ends. Germline V gene sequence: CDR1 LGHDT, CDR2 YNNKEL (reference sequence). The length of the CDR3 is 16 residues. CDR3 sequence: CASSQSLAARGDTQYF. CDR3 nucleotides: TGTGCCAGCAGCCAATCCTTAGCGGCAAGAGGAGATACGCAGTATTTT.

The chain is built from TRBV27 and TRBJ2-5, with D possibly matching TRBD1 (6 bases). Trimming took off 4 bases at V and 7 bases at J, with 22 bases between the two ends. The germline V gene encodes CDR1 MNHEY and CDR2 SMNVEV (reference sequence). This CDR3 has 16 amino acids. This chain's CDR3 is CASSSVPPNRVRTQYF. The CDR3 bases are TGTGCCAGCAGTTCCGTCCCCCCCAACAGGGTTAGGACCCAGTACTTC.

The chain recombines TRBV15 with TRBJ1-2; 9 positions match TRBD1. V gave up 4 bases and J gave up 3 bases; unmatched junction bases: 18. The CDR3 covers 19 residues. Germline lookup yields CDR1 LNHNV and CDR2 YYDKDF (reference sequence). CDR3 residues: CATSTPDRGWELVDYGYTF. DNA for the CDR3: TGTGCCACCAGCACTCCGGACAGGGGCTGGGAACTGGTAGACTATGGCTACACCTTC.

This clonotype was recorded once. The chain carries TRBV27 and TRBJ1-5, with D unresolved. This CDR3 contains 16 residues. The germline V gene has CDR1 MNHEY and CDR2 SMNVEV (reference sequence). V was trimmed by 3 bases and J by 4 bases, leaving 16 bases between them. In DNA, the CDR3 is TGTGCCAGCAGTTTCTACCCGTTTGAGAGTAATCAGCCCCAGCATTTT. The encoded protein is CASSFYPFESNQPQHF.